This T cell receptor (beta chain) was found in a study of control samples from healthy donors and cancer patients. There are 15 residues in the CDR3. With 3 bases removed from V and 4 bases from J, the gap between germline ends came to 16 bases. Looked up from germline, CDR1 is LNHDA and CDR2 is SQIVND (reference sequence). TCRdb's table, derived via immunoSEQ multiplex PCR, lists solely in-frame clones and lacks some. The data contain 88,000 or so clones, 90% to 95% of them seen just once; the ten biggest clones take up around 4.9%. The specimen was blood. This clonotype was sampled from a woman between 18 and 30 years old in good health. The genes are TRBV19 and TRBJ2-7; D possibly uses TRBD1 or TRBD2 (6 bases each). The CDR3 nucleotides read TGTGCCAGTAGTATCGTAAGGGGGGCCGGGTACGAGCAGTACTTC. It translates to CASSIVRGAGYEQYF.